Below are 10 T cell receptor beta chains sequenced from a single sample in a study of T-cell memory formation after mild COVID-19. Via MiXCR, TCRdb re-called the 5' RACE reads, giving one row per CDR3 protein. The sample contains 300,000 to 400,000 distinct CDR3 sequences, approximately 21% of which appear only once. Sequencing was done on a sample of PBMCs or a T cell subset sorted from them (not recorded which). The receptors were sampled from an adult woman who had mild COVID-19 (a few samples of this study predate the infection). Cell type and time point are not known.

This chain links TRBV24-1 with TRBJ2-3; D unresolved. The CDR3 is 12 amino acids. The germline gives CDR1 KGHDR, CDR2 SFDVKD. Trimming stripped 1 base from V and 8 bases from J, with 6 bases between. CDR3 DNA sequence: TGTGCCACCAGTGATTTCCCCGGTACGCAGTATTTT. As protein: CATSDFPGTQYF.

This clonotype was seen at least ten times. The chain uses TRBV10-3 and TRBJ2-1, with 14 nucleotides matching TRBD2. The CDR3 covers 16 residues. Germline V lookup: CDR1 ENHRY, CDR2 SYGVKD. The V and J ends lost 6 bases and 5 bases, in that order; junction bases with no gene match: 6. CDR3 in amino acids: CAISPGLAGGHNEQFF. For the CDR3, the DNA is TGTGCCATCAGCCCCGGACTAGCGGGGGGCCACAATGAGCAGTTCTTC.

The chain is built from TRBV20-1 and TRBJ2-1; unclear D gene. V was cut by 4 bases and J by 8 bases, with 9 bases left in between. The CDR3 spans 11 residues. CDR1 is DFQATT, CDR2 SNEGSKA, per germline (reference sequence). The CDR3 region has the DNA TGCAGTGCTATTAAAGGGCATGAGCAGTTCTTC. This gives the protein CSAIKGHEQFF.

The chain couples TRBV11-2 to TRBJ2-1; D ambiguous. The V and J ends lost 1 base and 14 bases respectively, with 12 bases between them. The CDR3 runs 12 residues. Germline assignment: CDR1 SGHAT and CDR2 FQNNGV. The chain's CDR3 is CASSLGTEVEFF. The CDR3 DNA sequence: TGTGCCAGCAGCTTAGGGACCGAAGTCGAGTTCTTC.

This clonotype was counted a few times. The CDR3 DNA reads TGTGCCAGCAGCCTGACGGGGGAAGATACGCAGTATTTT. It codes for CASSLTGEDTQYF. The chain links TRBV5-5 to TRBJ2-3, with TRBD2 as a possible D gene (6 bases). CDR3 length equals 13 residues. Trimming left V 4 bases short and J 5 bases short, with 11 bases between. From germline, CDR1 is SGHKS and CDR2 YYEKEE (reference sequence).

CDR3 residues: CASSSGQSYWGSYEQYF. CDR3 nucleotides: TGTGCCAGCAGCTCGGGACAGTCCTATTGGGGATCCTACGAGCAGTACTTC. This chain joins TRBV7-9 and TRBJ2-7, with TRBD1 matching 7 bases. CDR1 and CDR2 from the germline V gene are SEHNR and FQNEAQ (reference sequence). V was clipped by 4 bases and J by 1 base; unmatched bases: 13. This CDR3 region has 17 residues.

In its sample, this clonotype was seen a few times. Sequence at one end of the junction differs from germline and may be a read error. V usage is TRBV12-3 or TRBV12-4 and J usage is TRBJ1-2; D might be TRBD1 (6 bases). This CDR3 has 12 residues. The CDR3 nucleotides read TGTGCCAGCACGCCGGGACACTCCTGGACTGCCTTC. Its translation: CASTPGHSWTAF.

This CDR3 is CASSLIGGTFF. The CDR3 coding sequence is TGTGCCAGCAGCTTAATCGGGGGAACTTTCTTT. The V call is TRBV11-2, the J call TRBJ1-1, with a possible D match to TRBD1 (5 bases). The ends were cut back, 2 bases at V and 12 bases at J, with 10 bases in the middle. The CDR3 totals 11 residues. CDR1 and CDR2 (germline): SGHAT, FQNNGV.

The chain recombines TRBV2 with TRBJ1-1; D gene ambiguous. Germline lookup yields CDR1 SNHLY and CDR2 FYNNEI. V lost 3 bases to trimming and J lost 3 bases, with 5 bases between them. The CDR3 contains 12 residues. DNA of the CDR3: TGTGCCAGCAGTGACAGCCACACTGAAGCTTTCTTT. Translated, it gives CASSDSHTEAFF.

This clonotype was seen a few times. The gene calls are TRBV12-3 or TRBV12-4 and TRBJ2-7; weak D call: TRBD1 (5 bases). The CDR3 loop spans 14 amino acids. V was trimmed by 5 bases and J by 0 bases, leaving 11 bases between them. CDR3 coding DNA: TGTGCCAGCAGTAAAAGGCAGGGCTCCTACGAGCAGTACTTC. It encodes CASSKRQGSYEQYF.